A single T cell receptor beta chain is shown here with its context. A few counts support this clonotype. There is no known antigen for this receptor. The input lacks base qualities; no much larger clone sits a single base away. The time point label, read with the paper, signifies: late sampling 161 to 241 days after vaccination in three convalescent patients. The label giving this sample's treatment or condition can be read as: roughly nine-day PBMC culture with coronavirus spike peptide pools or control peptides (ViraFEST assay). The study used the ViraFEST assay, which expanded antigen-specific T cells with peptide pools and then identified expanded clonotypes by TCR sequencing. The convalescent patients' positive SARS-CoV-2 PCR tests fell between March and December 2020, which was before the Alpha, Beta and Delta variants emerged in the United States. Each well held around 1.9 million PBMCs cultured with roughly 10 ug/ml peptide pools in IMDM containing about 5% human AB serum and around 10 IU/ml IL-2. On days 3 and 7, half of the culture medium was replaced with fresh IL-2-containing medium. CD4+ T cells were isolated after approximately 10 days of culture through negative selection using the EasySep CD4+ T cell isolation kit. Ficoll-Paque Plus gradient centrifugation was used to isolate PBMCs from whole blood, and the isolated PBMCs were then either used fresh or cryopreserved at -140C. Triplicate wells were generally used for each culture condition.

This record comes from a study of vaccination and CD4 T cells after COVID-19 (dated by TCRdb to the early 2020s). Background on the whole study: Convalescent patients had a positive SARS-CoV-2 result on nasal swab PCR, and of these patients, some 10 had mild disease and one had severe disease. The convalescent cohort comprised six males and four females, including two Hispanic individuals, seven Caucasians, two Asians and one multiracial person. Each participant got two doses of either the Pfizer-BioNTech BNT162b2 vaccine (n=8) or the Moderna mRNA-1273 vaccine (n=2). Post-COVID blood samples were collected from convalescent patients a median of around 96 days after diagnosis, with a range of about 30 to 161 days. Post-vaccine blood samples were taken a median of approximately 76 days after the second vaccine dose, with a range of about 12 to 250 days. A few convalescent patients gave samples both early after vaccination (day 14) and late after vaccination (days 161 to 241). Culture stimuli were overlapping spike peptide pools from SARS-CoV-2 and from the common cold coronaviruses HCoV-NL63, HCoV-OC43 and HCoV-229E. As controls, cultures received a CEFX viral epitope pool (the positive control), an HIV-1 Nef peptide pool (the negative control), or no peptide at all. The spike-specific CD4+ TCR repertoire was compared before and after mRNA vaccination in ten to eleven COVID-19 convalescent patients and a few infection-naive healthy vaccine recipients. Results the study describes overall, beyond this receptor: In convalescent patients, a median approximately 86% of post-vaccine SARS-CoV-2-reactive clones were detected only after vaccination, suggesting vaccine-specific priming. Although the median number of SARS-CoV-2-reactive clonotypes went up from approximately 20 after infection to some 40 after vaccination, the increase was not significant. The study included relatively few convalescent patients and did not analyze early timepoints after natural infection. Of the vaccine-specific clones in convalescent patients, 304 of 307, or nearly all, reacted only to SARS-CoV-2 spike and did not cross-react with common cold coronaviruses.

Deletion took 3 bases off V and 5 bases off J, with a span of 5 bases between the germline ends. Per the germline V gene, SGHTA is the CDR1 and FQGTGA is the CDR2. The CDR3, cysteine through phenylalanine, is 12 amino acids long. Only the CDR3 DNA stays, 36 bases, in frame from base 1. The method was PCR. DNA from cultured CD4+ T cells was subjected to TCR sequencing with the Oncomine TCR Beta short-read assay at the Johns Hopkins FTIC core. The QIAamp micro DNA kit was used to extract genomic DNA from the cultured CD4+ T cells. The Oncomine TCR Beta libraries from cultured CD4+ T cells were pooled using unique dual indexes and then sequenced on an Illumina iSeq 100. The original methods were these. Non-productive sequences were filtered out, and CDR3s that did not start with C, did not end with F or W, or were shorter than 7 amino acids were discarded. The MANAFEST web application was used to identify antigen-specific clonotypes by comparing peptide-stimulated wells against reference wells and other culture wells. For a clone to be called positive, the clone needed an FDR below 0.05, an odds ratio above 5, and a productive frequency above 0.1% in at least two of three replicate wells. Clonotypes that were significantly expanded in both SARS-CoV-2 spike wells and at least one common cold coronavirus spike condition were defined as cross-reactive. Using R version 3.6.1, CDR3 homology was evaluated through Levenshtein distances (stringdist) along with unrooted phylogenetic trees (ape). The raw public reads went through TCRdb reprocessing: fastp at Q25, MiXCR clone calling, in-frame beta chains kept. Duplicate CDR3 protein sequences are folded into a single record with the most common DNA and genes. The V and J calls were determined by TCRdb, not by the authors. The sample table lists more than 15,000 distinct CDR3 sequences, around 47% of them with a count of one. Jointly, the top ten make up around 20% of the sample.

The specimen comprised CD4+ T cells from blood, cultured in vitro, sampled about 7 months after SARS-CoV-2 vaccination. The rearranged chain carries TRBV7-3 and TRBJ2-1; the D gene is possibly TRBD2, with 5 bases matching. This TCR derives from a human donor who had recovered from COVID-19. CDR3 protein: CASSFGNNEQFF. The bases are TGTGCCAGCAGCTTCGGGAACAATGAGCAGTTCTTC.